This T cell receptor beta chain emerged from a study of T cells after yellow fever vaccination. Overall study context: In the case of low-cell-number fractions, SMART-Seq v4 Ultra Low Input was used for preparation. The study's findings and limits: FACS-sorted repertoires could harbor abundant contaminating bulk-population clonotypes. Post-booster repertoires again held most primary-vaccination clones (roughly 95% CD4, over 80% CD8).

Synthesis of TCR cDNA relied on 5'RACE template switching, which attached a universal primer site and UMIs. TCRdb processed the 5' RACE reads anew with MiXCR; each CDR3 protein has one entry. The data hold more than 80,000 distinct CDR3 sequences, with around 5.5% observed a single time. Trimming cost V 2 bases and J 6 bases; bases outside gene matches: 13. The CDR3 runs to 17 residues. Notes on this clonotype: The antigen is not known.

Sequenced material: CD8+ T cells sorted from PBMCs, taken 10 days after the yellow fever booster vaccination. This clonotype originated in a man aged 18-30 years who received the YFV17D yellow fever vaccine. J is TRBJ2-3 and V is TRBV12-3 or TRBV12-4; TRBD1 matches at 8 bases. The CDR3 coding sequence is TGTGCCAGCAGTTTAACAAGACAGGGGCCTGCAGGGGATACGCAGTATTTT. This translates into CASSLTRQGPAGDTQYF.